The next 9 T cell receptor beta chains were all read from a single sample in a study of regulatory T cells in long-lasting Graves disease. Time point indicated: persistent/refractory GD, antithyroid drugs over 5 years with positive TRAb. Construction of the TCR library relied on RNA isolated from PBMCs. For TCR beta, libraries came from iRepertoire HTBI primers and Arm-PCR of CDR3 regions. One entry per CDR3 protein, called by TCRdb with MiXCR from the multiplex PCR reads. The data show 310,000 or so distinct CDR3 sequences, with 22% seen just once and approximately 53% held by the top ten. Sequencing used peripheral blood mononuclear cells (PBMCs), obtained when the disease was refractory, from a patient treated with antithyroid drugs. These receptors were taken from a female donor with Graves disease.

Remarks on this clonotype: Just one base apart from a much larger clone, this may be a read error. In this CDR3 the conserved last residue, phenylalanine or tryptophan, is missing, so a read error is likely. J is TRBJ1-4 and V is TRBV2; no definite D call. Germline assignment: CDR1 SNHLY and CDR2 FYNNEI. Deletions cut 11 bases from V and 7 bases from J, with 11 bases between. The CDR3 contains 11 residues. The CDR3 here is CAVSPSEKLFL. CDR3 nucleotide sequence: TGTGCCGTATCGCCCAGTGAAAAACTGTTTCTT.

This clonotype was seen ten or more times. V and J are TRBV6-1 and TRBJ1-5; D perhaps matches TRBD1 (6 bases). The CDR3 covers 14 residues. Germline assignment: CDR1 MNHNS and CDR2 SASEGT. V shed 7 bases and J shed 2 bases, with 12 bases lying between them. The CDR3 sequence: CASTGGAGNQPQHF. Written as DNA, the CDR3 is TGTGCCAGCACGGGGGGCGCCGGCAATCAGCCCCAGCATTTT.

This clonotype was found a few times. The rearrangement links TRBV4-3 to TRBJ1-2, with TRBD1 as a possible D gene (6 bases). CDR1 and CDR2 (germline): LGHNA, YSLEER. The CDR3 sequence is 15 residues long. Trimming cost V 4 bases and J 4 bases, with 16 bases left between them. CDR3 sequence: CASSRGTGTGYGYTF. CDR3 DNA sequence: TGCGCCAGCAGCCGAGGAACAGGGACTGGCTATGGCTACACCTTC.

The chain carries TRBV7-9 and TRBJ2-7; D remains ambiguous. The CDR3 runs to 15 residues. V was trimmed by 4 bases and J by 5 bases, leaving 18 bases between them. Germline V gene sequence: CDR1 SEHNR, CDR2 FQNEAQ (reference sequence). CDR3 loop: CASSWVRGAWHEQYF. CDR3 nucleotide sequence: TGTGCCAGCAGCTGGGTCCGAGGTGCTTGGCACGAGCAGTACTTC.

This clonotype was seen only a few times. The rearrangement uses TRBV7-9 and TRBJ2-7; 10 bases match TRBD1. This CDR3 comprises 14 residues. Germline trimming cut 5 bases from V and 3 bases from J; bases unmatched to any gene: 4. Germline loops: CDR1 SEHNR, CDR2 FQNEAQ (reference sequence). CDR3 protein: CASSADRGDYEQYF. The CDR3 region has the DNA TGTGCCAGCAGCGCGGACAGGGGGGACTACGAGCAGTACTTC.

This clonotype was observed a few times. A far larger clone lies a single base away; this is likely a read error. J is TRBJ1-1 and V is TRBV7-2; D is uncertain. The CDR3 runs to 15 residues. V lost 1 base and J lost 3, with 12 bases in between. CDR1 SGHTA and CDR2 FQGNSA come from the germline V gene. CDR3 DNA sequence: TGTGCCAGCAGCTTAGTGGCAGGAATGGACACTGAAGCTTTCTTT. It codes for CASSLVAGMDTEAFF.

This clonotype was picked up a small number of times. The chain combines TRBV20-1 with TRBJ2-2, with 10 positions matching TRBD2. The CDR3 totals 15 residues. Germline V lookup: CDR1 DFQATT, CDR2 SNEGSKA (reference sequence). V was pared by 5 bases and J by 4 bases, with 7 bases of the junction left unmatched. The CDR3 region is CSAQAGGPVTGELFF. The CDR3 nucleotides are TGCAGTGCTCAAGCGGGAGGGCCCGTCACCGGGGAGCTGTTTTTT.

This clonotype was counted many times. V is TRBV7-9 and J is TRBJ1-4, with D possibly being TRBD1 (5 bases). The CDR3 is 14 amino acids. V was pared by 5 bases and J by 6 bases, with 13 bases between. Germline values: CDR1 SEHNR, CDR2 FQNEAQ (reference sequence). CDR3 sequence reads: CASSKGPSYEKLFF. In nucleotides, the CDR3 is TGTGCCAGCAGCAAGGGACCGAGTTATGAAAAACTGTTTTTT.

This clonotype was found many times. V and J are TRBV20-1 and TRBJ2-7, with 14 bases identical to TRBD2. With 3 bases clipped from V and 3 bases from J, the junction kept 7 bases outside the gene matches. The CDR3 sequence is 16 residues long. From germline, CDR1 is DFQATT and CDR2 SNEGSKA (reference sequence). The CDR3 DNA reads TGCAGTGCTAGCATGGGACTAGCGGGAGCCATCTACGAGCAGTACTTC. Amino acids: CSASMGLAGAIYEQYF.